The rows below give T cell receptor beta chains drawn from one sample of a study of T cell repertoires in cytomegalovirus infection. One entry per CDR3 protein, called by TCRdb with MiXCR from the reads. The sample carries roughly 720,000 distinct CDR3 sequences, 35% recorded once. Input material: PBMCs. The receptors stem from a human donor in good health (CMV status not recorded). Some clones in this sample may be carry-over from other donors' samples. The CDR3 runs from the conserved cysteine through the conserved F or W. Clone size is given for some rows only: seen once, a few or many times, or a class if the clone is expanded.

>-|TRBV5-1|TRBJ1-5|14
CASSFDRGGQPQHF
>-|TRBV5-1|TRBJ2-5|17
CASSPGTGGFERETQYF
>-|TRBV15|TRBJ1-4|15
CATSGHPSGRDGLFF
>-|TRBV28|TRBJ1-5|16
CASSLERGQGLWPQHF
>once|TRBV4-3|TRBJ2-5|13
CASSATSEQTQYF
>few|TRBV7-9|TRBJ1-6|14
CASSLTLTNSPLHF
>few|TRBV7-2|TRBJ2-1|15
CASSIRPGGTNEQFF
>few|TRBV28|TRBJ1-1|18
CASRRPVGKPLGNTEAFF
>few|TRBV24-1|TRBJ2-3|15
CATSDLSGNTDTQYF
>few|TRBV7-9|TRBJ1-1|14
CASSSPRVNTEAFF
>-|TRBV14|TRBJ2-2|14
CASSHLTVTGELFF
>-|TRBV20-1|TRBJ1-6|15
CSARDSEGSNSPLHF
>once|TRBV5-3|TRBJ2-2|16
CASSFSGSRNTGELFF
>-|TRBV12-3/TRBV12-4|TRBJ2-7|11
CASSLGPREYF
>-|TRBV7-3|TRBJ2-3|18
CASSRRTSGGDATDTQYF
>many|TRBV28|TRBJ1-1|14
CASSQGQGNTEAFF
>few|TRBV6-1|TRBJ2-1|14
CASTYRGSSDEQFF
>many|TRBV7-2|TRBJ1-2|14
CASSWGQASDGYTF
>few|TRBV7-6|TRBJ2-7|15
CASSLGLDGTYEQYF
>few|TRBV7-6|TRBJ2-4|14
CASSSPGGGNIQYF
>-|TRBV27|TRBJ2-7|16
CASRPPLLAGSYEQYF
>few|TRBV7-8|TRBJ2-7|16
CASRPPRTLGSYEQYF
>-|TRBV5-6|TRBJ1-3|16
CASSFLPGAEGNTIYF
>-|TRBV7-3|TRBJ2-1|15
CASRLRLAGNNEQFF
>-|TRBV19|TRBJ2-3|17
CASSIDGPSGLTDTQYF
>few|TRBV7-2|TRBJ2-7|17
CASTLRSGGTLGHEQYF
>few|TRBV7-3|TRBJ2-1|14
CASSPRGLSNEQFF
>-|TRBV7-3|TRBJ2-1|14
CASSLFSTGGGQFF
>-|TRBV20-1|TRBJ1-2|14
CSAREGMGNYGYTF
>-|TRBV6-2/TRBV6-3|TRBJ1-1|12
CASSRGFTEAFF
>few|TRBV7-6|TRBJ1-1|15
CASSSLDSQNTEAFF